The rows below give T cell receptor beta chains drawn from one sample of a study of OX40 agonist ivuxolimab in advanced cancers. Here immunoSEQ multiplex PCR was the method, and the copy in TCRdb shows in-frame clones only, minus some. This sample has around 62,000 clones, with roughly 84% found just once. Sequencing used CD4+ or CD8+ T cells sorted from blood, obtained in a trial of the OX40 agonist ivuxolimab. These receptors originate from an adult with an advanced solid tumor such as melanoma, head and neck, liver or kidney cancer. The CDR3 runs from the conserved cysteine through the conserved F or W. The D gene is left open where the match is weak. Expanded clones get a size class; other rows say once, few or many, or leave the size out.

abundance: .; d_gene: .; v_gene: TRBV6-5; j_gene: TRBJ2-2; CDR3aa: CASSYLASGELFF; CDR3nt: TGTGCCAGCAGTTACTTAGCGTCCGGGGAGCTGTTTTTT
abundance: few; d_gene: TRBD2; v_gene: TRBV28; j_gene: TRBJ2-2; CDR3aa: CASSLWTSGGPRFF; CDR3nt: TGTGCCAGCAGTTTATGGACTAGCGGGGGTCCAAGGTTTTTT
abundance: once; d_gene: TRBD1; v_gene: TRBV7-3; j_gene: TRBJ2-1; CDR3aa: CASSYRGHPYNEQFF; CDR3nt: TGTGCCAGCAGCTACAGGGGCCACCCCTACAATGAGCAGTTCTTC
abundance: .; d_gene: .; v_gene: TRBV19; j_gene: TRBJ2-6; CDR3aa: CASRDPRVSSGANVLTF; CDR3nt: TGTGCCAGTAGGGATCCGCGAGTTAGCTCTGGGGCCAACGTCCTGACTTTC
abundance: .; d_gene: .; v_gene: TRBV2; j_gene: TRBJ1-1; CDR3aa: CASSVIAEAFF; CDR3nt: TGTGCCAGCAGTGTCATCGCTGAAGCTTTCTTT
abundance: once; d_gene: .; v_gene: TRBV5-4; j_gene: TRBJ2-5; CDR3aa: CASSLLQETQYF; CDR3nt: TGTGCCAGCAGCTTGCTCCAAGAGACCCAGTACTTC
abundance: .; d_gene: .; v_gene: TRBV18; j_gene: TRBJ1-5; CDR3aa: CASSPTQGNQPQHF; CDR3nt: TGTGCCAGCTCACCAACACAGGGAAATCAGCCCCAGCATTTT
abundance: once; d_gene: .; v_gene: TRBV7-9; j_gene: TRBJ2-5; CDR3aa: CASSLAQDRQETQHF; CDR3nt: TGTGCCAGCAGCTTAGCCCAAGACAGACAAGAGACCCAGCACTTC
abundance: .; d_gene: TRBD1; v_gene: TRBV7-2; j_gene: TRBJ1-2; CDR3aa: CASSRQGFYGYTF; CDR3nt: TGTGCCAGCAGCCGACAGGGATTCTATGGCTACACCTTC
abundance: .; d_gene: .; v_gene: TRBV7-8; j_gene: TRBJ2-5; CDR3aa: CASSTFTETQYF; CDR3nt: TGTGCCAGCAGTACTTTTACAGAGACCCAGTACTTC
abundance: .; d_gene: .; v_gene: TRBV18; j_gene: TRBJ1-1; CDR3aa: CASSPSGMNTEAFF; CDR3nt: TGTGCCAGCTCACCAAGCGGCATGAACACTGAAGCTTTCTTT
abundance: .; d_gene: .; v_gene: TRBV7-9; j_gene: TRBJ1-6; CDR3aa: CASSLEVASPLHF; CDR3nt: TGTGCCAGCAGCTTAGAGGTTGCTTCACCCCTCCACTTT
abundance: .; d_gene: .; v_gene: TRBV29-1; j_gene: TRBJ2-7; CDR3aa: CSVEVRADTYEQYF; CDR3nt: TGCAGCGTTGAAGTTCGCGCCGATACCTACGAGCAGTACTTC
abundance: .; d_gene: TRBD1; v_gene: TRBV7-6; j_gene: TRBJ2-5; CDR3aa: CASSLYPGGETQYF; CDR3nt: TGTGCCAGCAGCTTATATCCAGGGGGAGAGACCCAGTACTTC
abundance: .; d_gene: TRBD2; v_gene: TRBV5-1; j_gene: TRBJ2-7; CDR3aa: CASSFSGSSYEQYF; CDR3nt: TGCGCCAGCAGCTTCAGCGGGAGCTCCTACGAGCAGTACTTC
abundance: few; d_gene: .; v_gene: TRBV4-2; j_gene: TRBJ1-3; CDR3aa: CASSFTTEGAAGNTIYF; CDR3nt: TGTGCCAGCAGCTTCACGACCGAGGGAGCGGCGGGAAACACCATATATTTT
abundance: .; d_gene: .; v_gene: TRBV7-8; j_gene: TRBJ1-1; CDR3aa: CASSFYAQQNTEAFF; CDR3nt: TGTGCCAGCAGCTTTTACGCTCAACAGAACACTGAAGCTTTCTTT
abundance: .; d_gene: TRBD1; v_gene: TRBV5-1; j_gene: TRBJ2-7; CDR3aa: CASSVEQGASYEQYF; CDR3nt: TGCGCCAGCAGCGTTGAACAGGGGGCCTCCTACGAGCAGTACTTC
abundance: .; d_gene: TRBD1; v_gene: TRBV19; j_gene: TRBJ2-6; CDR3aa: CATSGYLVGQGISGANVLTF; CDR3nt: TGTGCCACAAGCGGGTATCTTGTGGGACAGGGTATTTCCGGGGCCAACGTCCTGACTTTC
abundance: .; d_gene: .; v_gene: TRBV18; j_gene: TRBJ2-3; CDR3aa: CASSPDPGTQYF; CDR3nt: TGTGCCAGCTCCCCCGATCCGGGGACGCAGTATTTT
abundance: .; d_gene: .; v_gene: TRBV5-5; j_gene: TRBJ2-6; CDR3aa: CASSSPGITGQKSGANVLTF; CDR3nt: TGTGCCAGCAGCTCGCCTGGGATAACAGGCCAAAAATCTGGGGCCAACGTCCTGACTTTC
abundance: once; d_gene: .; v_gene: TRBV2; j_gene: TRBJ2-3; CDR3aa: CASTATDTQYF; CDR3nt: TGTGCCAGCACGGCCACAGATACGCAGTATTTT
abundance: .; d_gene: TRBD2; v_gene: TRBV5-1; j_gene: TRBJ2-1; CDR3aa: CASSVTSGGANEQFF; CDR3nt: TGCGCCAGCAGCGTAACTAGCGGGGGGGCGAATGAGCAGTTCTTC
abundance: .; d_gene: .; v_gene: TRBV9; j_gene: TRBJ2-3; CDR3aa: CASSGTQRQTSTDTQYF; CDR3nt: TGTGCCAGCAGCGGGACCCAGCGGCAAACTAGCACAGATACGCAGTATTTT
abundance: once; d_gene: .; v_gene: TRBV5-8; j_gene: TRBJ1-1; CDR3aa: CASSLLVGGTTEAFF; CDR3nt: TGTGCCAGCAGCTTATTGGTTGGGGGGACCACTGAAGCTTTCTTT
abundance: .; d_gene: .; v_gene: TRBV7-3; j_gene: TRBJ2-3; CDR3aa: CASSLNGGGTDTQYF; CDR3nt: TGTGCCAGCAGCTTAAACGGGGGCGGCACAGATACGCAGTATTTT
abundance: .; d_gene: .; v_gene: TRBV19; j_gene: TRBJ1-2; CDR3aa: CASSILVPDEDYGYTF; CDR3nt: TGTGCCAGTAGTATCCTTGTTCCCGACGAGGACTATGGCTACACCTTC
abundance: .; d_gene: TRBD1; v_gene: TRBV5-4; j_gene: TRBJ1-1; CDR3aa: CASSLGDRAEAFF; CDR3nt: TGTGCCAGCAGCTTGGGTGACAGGGCTGAAGCTTTCTTT
abundance: .; d_gene: TRBD2; v_gene: TRBV9; j_gene: TRBJ2-2; CDR3aa: CASSGLAGGLGTGELFF; CDR3nt: TGTGCCAGCAGCGGACTAGCGGGGGGGCTAGGAACCGGGGAGCTGTTTTTT
abundance: .; d_gene: .; v_gene: TRBV9; j_gene: TRBJ1-1; CDR3aa: CASSGGMVVTEAFF; CDR3nt: TGTGCCAGCAGCGGGGGGATGGTGGTCACTGAAGCTTTCTTT
abundance: .; d_gene: TRBD2; v_gene: TRBV5-1; j_gene: TRBJ2-2; CDR3aa: CASSSLAGAGAGELFF; CDR3nt: TGCGCCAGCAGCTCCTTAGCGGGGGCTGGGGCCGGGGAGCTGTTTTTT
abundance: .; d_gene: .; v_gene: TRBV9; j_gene: TRBJ1-2; CDR3aa: CASSVEGWGINYGYTF; CDR3nt: TGTGCCAGCAGCGTAGAGGGGTGGGGGATTAACTATGGCTACACCTTC
abundance: .; d_gene: .; v_gene: TRBV15; j_gene: TRBJ2-5; CDR3aa: CATSRDLPPETQYF; CDR3nt: TGTGCCACCAGCAGAGATCTCCCTCCCGAGACCCAGTACTTC
abundance: .; d_gene: .; v_gene: TRBV18; j_gene: TRBJ2-7; CDR3aa: CASSTISYEQYF; CDR3nt: TGTGCCAGCTCAACAATCTCCTACGAGCAGTACTTC
abundance: .; d_gene: .; v_gene: TRBV11-3; j_gene: TRBJ1-1; CDR3aa: CASSQGGTEAFF; CDR3nt: TGTGCCAGCAGCCAAGGGGGGACTGAAGCTTTCTTT
abundance: .; d_gene: TRBD1; v_gene: TRBV5-4; j_gene: TRBJ1-1; CDR3aa: CASILPVGSGGTEAFF; CDR3nt: TGTGCCAGCATTCTCCCTGTCGGCTCAGGGGGCACTGAAGCTTTCTTT
abundance: .; d_gene: .; v_gene: TRBV6-1; j_gene: TRBJ2-3; CDR3aa: CASRGVGGDTQYF; CDR3nt: TGTGCCAGCAGGGGAGTCGGCGGAGATACGCAGTATTTT
abundance: .; d_gene: .; v_gene: TRBV19; j_gene: TRBJ1-2; CDR3aa: CASIQTGQIRANYGYTF; CDR3nt: TGTGCCAGTATTCAAACCGGACAGATAAGAGCTAACTATGGCTACACCTTC
abundance: .; d_gene: .; v_gene: TRBV6-5; j_gene: TRBJ2-7; CDR3aa: CASSFGGAGAYEQYF; CDR3nt: TGTGCCAGCAGTTTCGGGGGTGCCGGGGCCTACGAGCAGTACTTC
abundance: .; d_gene: TRBD2; v_gene: TRBV7-2; j_gene: TRBJ2-1; CDR3aa: CASSYQRGGEQFF; CDR3nt: TGTGCCAGCAGCTACCAGCGGGGTGGGGAGCAGTTCTTC